The clone carrying this TCR beta chain was detected a few times. Its antigen is as yet unknown. This sample is drawn from a study of cytomegalovirus exposure and HLA in healthy donors. Germline loops: CDR1 SGHRS, CDR2 YFSETQ. The CDR3 sequence is 14 residues long. Findings of the study overall: The study carried out a later analysis of TCR beta sequences. It associated some 15,000 of them with specific HLA alleles at a false discovery rate of 0.05. There was a cluster of highly shared sequence variants that was likely a sequencing artifact. Reportedly, HLA-A and HLA-B alleles of most subjects were accurately predicted from TCR beta.

Donors sampled were nominally healthy, though unrecorded immune exposures were likely. Primers: 60 Vbeta forward and 13 Jbeta reverse. Assay used: immunoSEQ multiplex PCR; TCRdb lists only in-frame clones, some missing. Of over 90,000 clones listed, about 77% are singletons. The chain links TRBV5-1 to TRBJ2-5, with D tentatively TRBD1 (6 bases). Near its end, the DNA agrees better with TRBJ2-7, so the J call may be wrong. The receptor comes from a woman aged 18-29 years in good health and CMV-seropositive. The sequencing sample was made of PBMCs. The CDR3: CASSLGGGIYEQYF. DNA of the CDR3: TGCGCCAGCAGCCTTGGTGGGGGCATTTACGAGCAGTACTTC.